The 30 T cell receptor beta chains given below trace back to one sample, sequenced in a study of blood T cell repertoires in COVID-19 (dated by TCRdb to the early 2020s). To prepare the library, the immunoSEQ multiplex PCR assay was applied. Sourced from immuneACCESS, this table was stored by TCRdb with only in-frame sequences that have V and J called. A share of the clones is absent; for the studies checked, an unresolved V gene accounts for under half, and the remainder has no known explanation. Recorded for this sample are about 400,000 clones; 88% of them occurred a single time. Approximately 2.1% of the sample lies in the top ten. The sequenced sample was PBMCs or T cells enriched from blood (not recorded which). The receptors stem from a woman in her thirties or forties with acute COVID-19.

This chain uses TRBV12-5 with TRBJ1-1; D is uncertain. The CDR3 extends over 13 amino acids. Trimming cost V 2 bases and J 7 bases, with 11 bases left between them. Germline CDR1 reads LGHNT; CDR2 reads FRNRAP. Here the CDR3 reads CASGLWPAHEAFF. The CDR3 DNA sequence: TGTGCTAGTGGTTTGTGGCCCGCTCATGAAGCTTTCTTT.

The table lists this clone with a few counts. J is TRBJ2-7 and V is TRBV20-1; unclear D gene. CDR1 is DFQATT and CDR2 is SNEGSKA in the germline V gene (reference sequence). CDR3 length equals 11 residues. Trimming stripped 3 bases from V and 3 bases from J, with 6 bases between. CDR3 amino acids: CSARLDYEQYF. The CDR3 DNA follows: TGCAGTGCTAGGCTAGACTACGAGCAGTACTTC.

This chain joins TRBV27 and TRBJ1-1; 7 bases are shared with TRBD1. The germline V gene has CDR1 MNHEY and CDR2 SMNVEV (reference sequence). The CDR3 contains 17 residues. V was pared by 4 bases and J by 4 bases, with 15 bases of the junction left unmatched. The CDR3 DNA follows: TGTGCCAGCAGTTCCATGACAGGGTTTGATGCGAGCACTGAAGCTTTCTTT. This encodes CASSSMTGFDASTEAFF.

The chain has TRBV6-2 or TRBV6-3 and TRBJ1-5; TRBD1 matches at 9 bases. This CDR3 spans 16 amino acids. CDR1 is MNHEY and CDR2 is SVGEGT in the germline V gene. V was pared by 5 bases and J by 4 bases, with 9 bases of the junction left unmatched. CDR3 coding DNA: TGTGCCAGCAGTCCGACAACAGGGGGCGTAAATCAGCCCCAGCATTTT. This translates into CASSPTTGGVNQPQHF.

The V and J genes are TRBV20-1 and TRBJ1-5; D may be TRBD1 (6 bases). Trimming pared 3 bases from V and 5 bases from J, leaving 14 bases between. Germline values: CDR1 DFQATT, CDR2 SNEGSKA (reference sequence). The CDR3 runs 14 residues. In nucleotides, the CDR3 is TGCAGTGCTAGTGGGGGGGGCTTGGATCAGCCCCAGCATTTT. This sequence encodes CSASGGGLDQPQHF.

The genes are TRBV5-1 and TRBJ2-5; TRBD2 might be the D (5 bases). CDR1 and CDR2 from the germline V gene are SGHRS and YFSETQ. The V end was cut by 5 bases, the J end by 1 base, with 18 bases between. This CDR3 spans 16 amino acids. In nucleotides, the CDR3 is TGCGCCAGCAGTAAGAGCGGTCAAGTAGGCCAAGAGACCCAGTACTTC. Translating it yields CASSKSGQVGQETQYF.

Only one count was recorded for this clone. The chain joins TRBV12-3 or TRBV12-4 to TRBJ1-2; D unresolved. The CDR3 consists of 13 residues. With 6 bases removed from V and 7 bases from J, the gap between germline ends came to 15 bases. DNA for the CDR3: TGTGCCAGCAGCTATAAACCCTCGGGTGGCTACACCTTC. This codes for CASSYKPSGGYTF.

The chain employs TRBV18 and TRBJ1-1; possible D gene TRBD1, 5 bases. Trimming removed 6 bases at V and 5 bases at J, with 16 bases between. CDR1 is KGHSH, CDR2 LQKENI, per germline. CDR3 length: 14 residues. Here the CDR3 DNA reads TGTGCCAGCTCTCAGAGGACCAGGGTTACTGAAGCTTTCTTT. The encoded protein is CASSQRTRVTEAFF.

V usage is TRBV7-2 and J usage is TRBJ1-2; TRBD1 agrees at 7 bases. V lost 1 base, J lost 8 bases, and 4 bases stayed unmatched. The CDR3 is 13 amino acids. CDR1 and CDR2 (germline): SGHTA, FQGNSA. CDR3 sequence: CASSLDRGRGYTF. The DNA for the CDR3 is TGTGCCAGCAGCTTAGACAGGGGTCGGGGCTACACCTTC.

This chain connects TRBV5-4 to TRBJ2-1, with 11 bases aligning to TRBD2. The CDR3 runs to 17 residues. Germline CDR1 reads SGHNT; CDR2 reads YYREEE (reference sequence). Trimming at V came to 5 bases and at J to 0 bases, leaving 7 bases not matched to a gene. In DNA form, the CDR3 reads TGTGCCAGCAGGCTAGCGGGGGGCCGCAGCTCCTACAATGAGCAGTTCTTC. The encoded protein is CASRLAGGRSSYNEQFF.

This clone was counted once. The gene calls are TRBV5-4 and TRBJ1-5; a weak D match, TRBD1 (5 bases). From germline, CDR1 is SGHNT and CDR2 YYREEE (reference sequence). The CDR3 runs 16 residues. The V gene lost 4 bases and the J gene lost 0 bases, with 14 bases spanning the gap. DNA of the CDR3: TGTGCCAGCAGCCGGAAACAGGATTATAGCAATCAGCCCCAGCATTTT. Amino acid sequence: CASSRKQDYSNQPQHF. Drawing the rest from reference TRBV5-4 and TRBJ1-5, the complete variable domain is ETGVTQSPTHLIKTRGQQVTLRCSSQSGHNTVSWYQQALGQGPQFIFQYYREEENGRGNFPPRFSGLQFPNYSSELNVNALELDDSALYLCASSRKQDYSNQPQHFGDGTRLSIL.

The V gene is TRBV6-5, the J gene TRBJ1-1; tentatively, D is TRBD1 (5 bases). Germline CDR1 MNHEY, CDR2 SVGAGI. The V end lost 6 bases, the J end lost 3 bases, and 11 bases lay between the germline ends. The CDR3 has 13 residues. CDR3: CASRIREDTEAFF. The DNA of the CDR3 is TGTGCCAGCAGGATCAGGGAGGACACTGAAGCTTTCTTT.

Only one count was recorded for this clone. This sequence joins TRBV6-5 and TRBJ2-5; 7 bases line up with TRBD2. Germline V gives CDR1 MNHEY, CDR2 SVGAGI. The CDR3 is 13 amino acids. Losses at the gene ends were 6 bases for V and 5 bases for J; bases not matched to a gene: 6. DNA for the CDR3: TGTGCCAGCAGCGTCGTCGGGGGGGAGACCCAGTACTTC. Its protein product is CASSVVGGETQYF.

The chain has TRBV2 and TRBJ1-4; D gene ambiguous. Trimming removed 2 bases from V and 0 bases from J, with 10 bases in between. CDR1 and CDR2 (germline): SNHLY, FYNNEI. The CDR3 loop spans 16 amino acids. CDR3 amino acids: CASSELSPATNEKLFF. The CDR3 coding sequence is TGTGCCAGCAGTGAATTATCTCCTGCAACTAATGAAAAACTGTTTTTT.

The chain uses TRBV4-1 and TRBJ1-1; TRBD1 is a possible D gene (5 bases). There are 13 residues in the CDR3. V was pared by 10 bases and J by 3 bases, with 15 bases between. Per the germline V gene, CDR1 is MGHRA and CDR2 is YSYEKL. The CDR3 nucleotides are TGCGCCACCCGATGGTCGGGGGACACTGAAGCTTTCTTT. Translated, it gives CATRWSGDTEAFF.

This clone was seen once. This same CDR3 is encoded by further DNA sequences in the sample. This rearrangement joins TRBV5-1 to TRBJ1-2; D perhaps matches TRBD1 (5 bases). CDR3 length: 14 amino acids. V dropped 0 bases and J dropped 5 bases, with 11 bases sitting between them. Germline CDR1 is SGHRS and CDR2 is YFSETQ. In DNA, the CDR3 is TGCGCCAGCAGCTTGGATTCCGGGGGGTATGGCTACACCTTC. Translation: CASSLDSGGYGYTF. Variable domain in full (rest from reference TRBV5-1 and TRBJ1-2): KAGVTQTPRYLIKTRGQQVTLSCSPISGHRSVSWYQQTPGQGLQFLFEYFSETQRNKGNFPGRFSGRQFSNSRSEMNVSTLELGDSALYLCASSLDSGGYGYTFGSGTRLTVV.

V gene TRBV5-1 combines with J gene TRBJ1-1; TRBD1 matches at 9 bases. This CDR3 has 14 amino acids. V lost 0 bases, J lost 4 bases, and 1 base stayed unmatched. Germline V gene data show CDR1 as SGHRS and CDR2 as YFSETQ. CDR3 amino acids: CASSLEDRGTEAFF. CDR3 coding DNA: TGCGCCAGCAGCTTGGAGGACAGGGGCACTGAAGCTTTCTTT.

The chain links TRBV18 to TRBJ1-5, with 12 bases lining up with TRBD1. Per the germline V gene, CDR1 is KGHSH and CDR2 is LQKENI. Trimming removed 3 bases from V and 0 bases from J; junction bases left unmatched: 0. The CDR3 loop spans 16 amino acids. The CDR3 protein is CASSPGQGASNQPQHF. The CDR3, as DNA: TGTGCCAGCTCACCGGGACAGGGGGCTAGCAATCAGCCCCAGCATTTT.

In this sample, this clone turned up once. The chain links TRBV11-2 to TRBJ2-4, with a weak D call TRBD1 (5 bases). The CDR3 is 17 residues long. The germline CDR1 and CDR2 sequences are SGHAT and FQNNGV. V dropped 1 base and J dropped 0 bases, with 13 bases sitting between them. CDR3 nucleotides: TGTGCCAGCAGCTTAGCGACAGAACCCCTAGCCAAAAACATTCAGTACTTC. This codes for CASSLATEPLAKNIQYF.

The CDR3 sequence is CATNRWGGDEQFF. CDR3 in DNA: TGTGCCACCAATCGCTGGGGAGGGGATGAGCAGTTCTTC. V gene TRBV24-1 combines with J gene TRBJ2-1, with 7 bases that match TRBD2. The CDR3 covers 13 residues. With V trimmed by 8 bases and J by 8 bases, 8 bases remained unmatched. Germline assignment: CDR1 KGHDR and CDR2 SFDVKD.

The rearrangement joins TRBV12-3 or TRBV12-4 to TRBJ1-4; unclear D gene. Between the trimmed V and J ends, which lost 1 base and 7 bases, there was a span of 7 bases. CDR3 length: 13 residues. The CDR3 DNA reads as TGTGCCAGCAGTTTAGAGGAGGGTGAAAAACTGTTTTTT. Its translation is CASSLEEGEKLFF.

CDR3 DNA sequence: TGTGCCAGCAGTCGGACAGGGGACACTGAAGCTTTCTTT. Its protein product is CASSRTGDTEAFF. The chain has TRBV3-1 (or the pseudogene TRBV3-2) and TRBJ1-1, with TRBD1 matching over 9 bases. This CDR3 is 13 amino acids long. With V trimmed by 6 bases and J by 3 bases, 2 bases remained unmatched. Germline V gene sequence: CDR1 LGHDT, CDR2 YNNKEL (reference sequence).

This chain joins TRBV18 and TRBJ2-6, with D perhaps matching TRBD1 (5 bases). This CDR3 has 15 residues. From germline, CDR1 is KGHSH and CDR2 LQKENI. The V end lost 3 bases, the J end lost 2 bases, and 8 bases lay between the germline ends. The CDR3 DNA sequence: TGTGCCAGCTCACCCCAGGGCGCTGGGGCCAACGTCCTGACTTTC. Protein product: CASSPQGAGANVLTF.

This clone appeared a single time. The genes are TRBV9 and TRBJ1-2; 8 positions match TRBD1. This CDR3 contains 16 residues. In germline, CDR1 is SGDLS, CDR2 YYNGEE. V lost 3 bases to trimming and J lost 9 bases; unmatched junction nucleotides: 16. The CDR3 is CASSDGTGPLGRRYTF. As DNA, the CDR3 is TGTGCCAGCAGCGACGGGACAGGTCCCTTGGGGCGGCGCTACACCTTC.

This chain joins TRBV30 and TRBJ2-7; 7 bases are shared with TRBD1. V trimming: 2 bases; J trimming: 2 bases; junction bases outside the gene matches: 6. The CDR3 runs 14 residues. The germline gives CDR1 GTSNPN, CDR2 SVGIG (reference sequence). This chain's CDR3 is CAWSFLQGAYEQYF. The DNA of the CDR3 is TGTGCCTGGAGTTTCCTCCAGGGGGCCTACGAGCAGTACTTC.

The J gene is TRBJ2-4, the V gene TRBV5-1, with D maybe TRBD2 (6 bases). CDR1 and CDR2 (germline): SGHRS, YFSETQ. The V and J ends lost 1 base and 7 bases respectively, with 6 bases between them. The CDR3 extends over 12 amino acids. CDR3 protein: CASSLSGNIQYF. As DNA, the CDR3 is TGCGCCAGCAGCTTGAGCGGGAACATTCAGTACTTC. Drawing the rest from reference TRBV5-1 and TRBJ2-4, the complete variable domain is KAGVTQTPRYLIKTRGQQVTLSCSPISGHRSVSWYQQTPGQGLQFLFEYFSETQRNKGNFPGRFSGRQFSNSRSEMNVSTLELGDSALYLCASSLSGNIQYFGAGTRLSVL.

The chain couples TRBV4-1 to TRBJ2-1; 9 bases are a match to TRBD2. Germline values: CDR1 MGHRA, CDR2 YSYEKL. This CDR3 contains 20 residues. After removal of 4 bases from V and 2 bases from J, the junction contained 18 bases not matched to a gene. As DNA, the CDR3 is TGCGCCAGCAGCCTCAGGGCCGGTAGCGGGGGCTACGAAACCTACAATGAGCAGTTCTTC. Its translation: CASSLRAGSGGYETYNEQFF.

The V gene is TRBV7-6, the J gene TRBJ2-7; TRBD1 aligns across 8 bases. CDR1 and CDR2 from the germline V gene are SGHVS and FNYEAQ. The V and J ends lost 5 bases and 5 bases, in that order; junction bases with no gene match: 5. This CDR3 has 13 amino acids. The CDR3 nucleotides read TGTGCCAGCAGCCCGACAGGGGCCCACGAGCAGTACTTC. This encodes CASSPTGAHEQYF.

This clone was detected only once. The V gene is TRBV7-9, the J gene TRBJ1-1; the match to TRBD1 covers 11 bases. Looked up from germline, CDR1 is SEHNR and CDR2 is FQNEAQ (reference sequence). The CDR3 contains 15 residues. With 5 bases clipped from V and 2 bases from J, the junction kept 4 bases outside the gene matches. CDR3 region: CASSPGTGGNTEAFF. CDR3 nucleotides: TGTGCCAGCAGCCCTGGGACAGGGGGAAACACTGAAGCTTTCTTT. Full variable domain (outside the CDR3, taken from reference TRBV7-9 and TRBJ1-1): DTGVSQNPRHKITKRGQNVTFRCDPISEHNRLYWYRQTLGQGPEFLTYFQNEAQLEKSRLLSDRFSAERPKGSFSTLEIQRTEQGDSAMYLCASSPGTGGNTEAFFGQGTRLTVV.

The J gene is TRBJ1-2, the V gene TRBV5-1, with D unclear. The CDR3 is 15 amino acids. Germline CDR1 SGHRS, CDR2 YFSETQ. The V gene lost 0 bases and the J gene lost 2 bases, with 11 bases spanning the gap. The CDR3 sequence: CASSLDPRSNYGYTF. CDR3 in DNA: TGCGCCAGCAGCTTGGACCCGAGGAGCAACTATGGCTACACCTTC.